Listed here are 15 T cell receptor beta chains from one sample, sequenced in a study of regulatory T cells in long-lasting Graves disease. Construction of the TCR beta libraries employed iRepertoire HTBI primers in conjunction with Arm-PCR of CDR3 regions. TCRdb re-called the multiplex PCR reads through MiXCR, storing one row per CDR3 protein. The data show some 440,000 distinct CDR3 sequences, less than 25% seen once. Time point here: persistent/refractory GD, antithyroid drugs over 5 years with positive TRAb. Extracted RNA from PBMCs served as the source of the TCR library. The sample was peripheral blood mononuclear cells (PBMCs), taken when the disease was refractory, from a patient treated with antithyroid drugs. Receptor source: a female donor with Graves disease.

This CDR3 reads CASSLNLRAYEQYF. The CDR3 DNA reads as TGCGCCAGCAGCTTGAACTTGAGGGCCTACGAGCAGTACTTC. This chain connects TRBV5-1 to TRBJ2-7; a possible D gene is TRBD2 (5 bases). Germline V CDR1 and CDR2: SGHRS, YFSETQ. The CDR3 is 14 amino acids. V gave up 1 base and J gave up 2 bases, with 10 bases separating them.

This clonotype has just a few counts. V usage is TRBV7-2 and J usage is TRBJ2-7; no reliable D call. The CDR3 contains 14 residues. Germline-derived CDR1 and CDR2 are SGHTA and FQGNSA. V lost 4 bases to trimming and J lost 2 bases, with 12 bases between them. The DNA for the CDR3 is TGTGCCAGCAGCTCCGACTTGAAACCCTACGAGCAGTACTTC. Amino acids: CASSSDLKPYEQYF.

This clonotype was counted only a few times. The chain couples TRBV20-1 to TRBJ1-1, with a possible D match to TRBD1 (5 bases). Deletions cut 0 bases from V and 5 bases from J, with 13 bases between. Germline CDR1 reads DFQATT; CDR2 reads SNEGSKA (reference sequence). CDR3 length: 14 amino acids. The CDR3 region is CSARDPGIRTEAFF. CDR3 DNA: TGCAGTGCTAGAGATCCAGGGATTCGGACTGAAGCTTTCTTT.

This clonotype was seen at least ten times. A read error may account for a junction end that differs from germline. This chain joins TRBV28 and TRBJ2-2; 7 bases align to TRBD2. Germline lookup yields CDR1 MDHEN and CDR2 SYDVKM. The CDR3 length is 13 residues. CDR3 region: CASSFIRSGELFF. CDR3 DNA: TGTGCCAGCAGTTTTATAAGGAGCGGGGAGCTATTTTTT.

A single count supports this clonotype. The chain is built from TRBV28 and TRBJ2-3; TRBD2 matches 8 bases. In germline, CDR1 is MDHEN, CDR2 SYDVKM. The length of the CDR3 is 13 residues. V lost 5 bases to trimming and J lost 4 bases; unmatched junction nucleotides: 2. In DNA, the CDR3 is TGTGCCAGCAGTAGCGGGAGCGCAGATACGCAGTATTTT. Translation gives CASSSGSADTQYF.

In its sample, this clonotype was seen a few times. The chain combines TRBV6-2 or TRBV6-3 with TRBJ2-1, with D perhaps TRBD1 (5 bases). The CDR3 has 16 residues. Trimming shortened V by 5 bases and J by 5 bases, and 19 bases separated the two germline ends. CDR1 MNHEY and CDR2 SVGEGT come from the germline V gene. CDR3 amino acids: CASSEPGLPPNNEQFF. CDR3 in DNA: TGTGCCAGCAGTGAACCAGGGTTGCCCCCTAACAATGAGCAGTTCTTC.

This clonotype was seen ten or more times. The chain has TRBV6-1 and TRBJ2-5, with TRBD1 matching over 10 bases. Germline CDR1 MNHNS, CDR2 SASEGT. The trim removed 5 bases at V and 5 bases at J, leaving 8 bases unmatched. This CDR3 has 15 amino acids. In DNA, the CDR3 is TGTGCCAGCAGTCTAACCGGGACAGGGGTGGAGACCCAGTACTTC. It encodes CASSLTGTGVETQYF.

Many counts were recorded for this clonotype. The chain combines TRBV2 with TRBJ2-7; no reliable D call. This CDR3 spans 14 amino acids. V lost 6 bases, J lost 0 bases, and 12 bases lay in between. From germline, CDR1 is SNHLY and CDR2 FYNNEI. CDR3 loop: CASSARSISYEQYF. The CDR3 DNA is TGTGCCAGCAGCGCCCGATCTATCTCCTACGAGCAGTACTTC.

This clonotype was seen at least ten times. This chain uses TRBV7-2 with TRBJ2-1, with unresolved D. The CDR3 is 16 amino acids. The germline V gene encodes CDR1 SGHTA and CDR2 FQGNSA. The V end was cut by 0 bases, the J end by 1 base, with 10 bases between. CDR3 protein: CASSLAGLLSYNEQFF. DNA for the CDR3: TGTGCCAGCAGCTTAGCTGGGTTGCTGTCCTACAATGAGCAGTTCTTC.

Only a few counts were recorded for this clonotype. This chain connects TRBV6-1 to TRBJ2-7; 12 bases match TRBD2. There are 14 residues in the CDR3. Germline V CDR1 and CDR2: MNHNS, SASEGT. With 6 bases clipped from V and 4 bases from J, the junction kept 4 bases outside the gene matches. In nucleotides, the CDR3 is TGTGCCAGCAGGACTAGCGGGAGAGTTTACGAGCAGTACTTC. Translating gives CASRTSGRVYEQYF.

This clonotype has ten or more counts. The chain joins TRBV5-1 to TRBJ2-4; D unresolved. Germline V CDR1 and CDR2: SGHRS, YFSETQ. Trimming took off 0 bases at V and 4 bases at J, with 8 bases between the two ends. This CDR3 region has 14 residues. CDR3 sequence: CASSLADSKNIQYF. As DNA, the CDR3 is TGCGCCAGCAGCTTGGCAGACTCAAAAAACATTCAGTACTTC.

Worth noting for this clonotype: A much larger clone lies a single base off, so this may be a read error. The V and J genes are TRBV18 and TRBJ2-5; weak D call: TRBD1 (6 bases). This CDR3 region has 17 residues. CDR1 is KGHSH, CDR2 LQKENI, per germline. The CDR3 spells CASSPSPGHMIQGTQYF. DNA for the CDR3: TGTGCCAGCTCACCATCCCCGGGACATATGATCCAAGGGACCCAGTACTTC.

This clonotype was observed once. This chain uses TRBV6-2 or TRBV6-3 with TRBJ2-4; TRBD1 agrees at 8 bases. The tail of the sequence fits TRBJ2-1 better, so the J call may be wrong. Germline values: CDR1 MNHEY, CDR2 SVGEGT. The CDR3 covers 12 residues. The CDR3 here is CASSRDRGGQFF. Written as DNA, the CDR3 is TGTGCCAGCAGCCGCGACAGGGGTGGGCAGTTCTTC.

This clonotype was picked up a small number of times. The chain links TRBV20-1 to TRBJ2-5, with 9 bases aligning to TRBD1. V shed 5 bases, J shed 4 bases, and the junction held 5 bases outside the gene matches. CDR1 is DFQATT and CDR2 is SNEGSKA in the germline V gene (reference sequence). The length of the CDR3 is 13 residues. CDR3 amino acids: CSAPGTGRETQYF. The CDR3 DNA reads TGCAGTGCTCCCGGGACAGGGAGAGAGACCCAGTACTTC.

Points on this clonotype: As the CDR3 is not closed by the conserved phenylalanine or tryptophan, this likely results from a read error. The rearrangement joins TRBV30 to TRBJ1-1, with 7 bases matching TRBD1. CDR3 size: 13 residues. The germline CDR1 and CDR2 sequences are GTSNPN and SVGIG (reference sequence). V dropped 2 bases and J dropped 5; count of bases not matched to a gene: 5. CDR3 residues: CAWSQGGWTEAFL. In DNA form, the CDR3 reads TGTGCCTGGAGTCAGGGGGGATGGACTGAAGCTTTCCTT.